These T cell receptor beta chains were read from a single sample in a study of long-term antiretroviral therapy in people with HIV. Clones were sequenced by immunoSEQ multiplex PCR, and TCRdb holds only the in-frame ones, with some missing. The data contain 20,000 to 30,000 clones, about 86% of them singletons. Sequenced here: unsorted PBMCs, sampled 1.2 years after starting antiretroviral therapy. The source of these receptors is a man aged 45-65 years with HIV. CDR3s include the opening cysteine and the closing phenylalanine or tryptophan. Each record gives: J gene, clone size, V gene, D gene, CDR3 DNA, CDR3 protein. The D gene is left open where the match is weak. Some rows have no size entry. The others give once, few or many, or a class for an expanded clone.

J gene: TRBJ1-2; clone size: .; V gene: TRBV9; D gene: .; CDR3 DNA: TGTGCCAGCAGCGTAGGAGGGGAGGGCCCTAACTATGGCTACACCTTC; CDR3 protein: CASSVGGEGPNYGYTF
J gene: TRBJ2-7; clone size: .; V gene: TRBV18; D gene: .; CDR3 DNA: TGTGCCAGCTCTCAACAGGGAGGGTACGAGCAGTACTTC; CDR3 protein: CASSQQGGYEQYF
J gene: TRBJ2-2; clone size: .; V gene: TRBV9; D gene: .; CDR3 DNA: TGTGCCAGCAGCGAACCCGGGGAGCTGTTTTTT; CDR3 protein: CASSEPGELFF
J gene: TRBJ2-3; clone size: .; V gene: TRBV28; D gene: .; CDR3 DNA: TGTGCCAGCAGTTTGGACAGCAGCACAGATACGCAGTATTTT; CDR3 protein: CASSLDSSTDTQYF
J gene: TRBJ1-1; clone size: few; V gene: TRBV30; D gene: TRBD1; CDR3 DNA: TGTGCCTGGAGGTGGACAGGGGGTGAAGCTTTCTTT; CDR3 protein: CAWRWTGGEAFF
J gene: TRBJ2-3; clone size: once; V gene: TRBV10-2; D gene: TRBD2; CDR3 DNA: TGCGCCAGCAGTGCCGCGGGGGGGACTAGAGATACGCAGTATTTT; CDR3 protein: CASSAAGGTRDTQYF
J gene: TRBJ1-5; clone size: few; V gene: TRBV6-5; D gene: .; CDR3 DNA: TGTGCCAGCAGGAAACAGGTTCACGGCAATCAGCCCCAGCATTTT; CDR3 protein: CASRKQVHGNQPQHF
J gene: TRBJ2-7; clone size: .; V gene: TRBV29-1; D gene: TRBD2; CDR3 DNA: TGCAGCGTTGAAGGGGGAGGGACCCTCTACGAGCAGTACTTC; CDR3 protein: CSVEGGGTLYEQYF
J gene: TRBJ1-4; clone size: .; V gene: TRBV7-9; D gene: .; CDR3 DNA: TGTGCCAGCAGCTTCGAAGAGGAAGAAAAACTGTTTTTT; CDR3 protein: CASSFEEEEKLFF
J gene: TRBJ2-1; clone size: .; V gene: TRBV6-6; D gene: .; CDR3 DNA: TGTGCCAGCGATTCGTGGTCCCATGAGCAGTTCTTC; CDR3 protein: CASDSWSHEQFF
J gene: TRBJ1-4; clone size: .; V gene: TRBV28; D gene: .; CDR3 DNA: TGTGCCAGCAGTTTGCCCGGGAATGAAAAACTGTTTTTT; CDR3 protein: CASSLPGNEKLFF
J gene: TRBJ1-1; clone size: .; V gene: TRBV9; D gene: .; CDR3 DNA: TGTGCCAGCAGCGTAGAGCCCAGGGGTGGCACTGAAGCTTTCTTT; CDR3 protein: CASSVEPRGGTEAFF
J gene: TRBJ2-2; clone size: .; V gene: TRBV7-6; D gene: .; CDR3 DNA: TGTGCCAGCAGCTCGTTGGAGGGACCGCACACCGGGGAGCTGTTTTTT; CDR3 protein: CASSSLEGPHTGELFF
J gene: TRBJ1-2; clone size: .; V gene: TRBV18; D gene: .; CDR3 DNA: TGTGCCAGCACTCCCTTGGCGGGGCTTAACTATGGCTACACCTTC; CDR3 protein: CASTPLAGLNYGYTF
J gene: TRBJ1-2; clone size: few; V gene: TRBV2; D gene: TRBD1; CDR3 DNA: TGTGCCACCACCGGGACAGACTATGGCTACACCTTC; CDR3 protein: CATTGTDYGYTF
J gene: TRBJ1-1; clone size: .; V gene: TRBV5-6; D gene: .; CDR3 DNA: TGTGCCAGCAGCTTCGGCCAGAACACTGAAGCTTTCTTT; CDR3 protein: CASSFGQNTEAFF
J gene: TRBJ2-7; clone size: .; V gene: TRBV19; D gene: TRBD1; CDR3 DNA: TGTGCCAGTAGTACCCGGGACAGGGACTACGAGCAGTACTTC; CDR3 protein: CASSTRDRDYEQYF
J gene: TRBJ1-1; clone size: .; V gene: TRBV7-8; D gene: .; CDR3 DNA: TGTGCCAGCAGCCCCGACCTGGTGGTGGAAGCTTTCTTT; CDR3 protein: CASSPDLVVEAFF
J gene: TRBJ1-1; clone size: .; V gene: TRBV10-3; D gene: .; CDR3 DNA: TGTGCCATCAGTGATCCGGGTCCGGACACTGAAGCTTTCTTT; CDR3 protein: CAISDPGPDTEAFF
J gene: TRBJ1-2; clone size: .; V gene: TRBV6-6; D gene: TRBD1; CDR3 DNA: TGTGCCAGCAGTGCCGGGACAGATTATAATGGCTACACCTTC; CDR3 protein: CASSAGTDYNGYTF
J gene: TRBJ1-1; clone size: .; V gene: TRBV5-4; D gene: TRBD1; CDR3 DNA: TGTGCCAGCAGCTTGGGGGTTGAGACAGGGCGAAACACTGAAGCTTTCTTT; CDR3 protein: CASSLGVETGRNTEAFF
J gene: TRBJ2-1; clone size: .; V gene: TRBV15; D gene: TRBD2; CDR3 DNA: TGTGCCACCAGCAGAGATCGAGCCGGGGGGGACGGGCATGAGCAGTTCTTC; CDR3 protein: CATSRDRAGGDGHEQFF
J gene: TRBJ1-3; clone size: .; V gene: TRBV28; D gene: .; CDR3 DNA: TGTGCCAGCAGTTTATCGCGGGGAGCGGGAAACACCATATATTTT; CDR3 protein: CASSLSRGAGNTIYF
J gene: TRBJ2-7; clone size: .; V gene: TRBV30; D gene: .; CDR3 DNA: TGTGCCTGGAGTTGGCGAAACGAGCAGTACTTC; CDR3 protein: CAWSWRNEQYF
J gene: TRBJ1-3; clone size: .; V gene: TRBV7-2; D gene: .; CDR3 DNA: TGTGCCAGCTCTTGGCCGGGGGCGGGTGGAAACACCATATATTTT; CDR3 protein: CASSWPGAGGNTIYF
J gene: TRBJ1-5; clone size: .; V gene: TRBV2; D gene: .; CDR3 DNA: TGTGCCAGCAGTCCAAGACAAGGGACGACGTATAGCAATCAGCCCCAGCATTTT; CDR3 protein: CASSPRQGTTYSNQPQHF
J gene: TRBJ2-1; clone size: .; V gene: TRBV11-2; D gene: .; CDR3 DNA: TGTGCCAGCAGCTTACACGGGCAACTCAGCTCCTACAATGAGCAGTTCTTC; CDR3 protein: CASSLHGQLSSYNEQFF
J gene: TRBJ1-1; clone size: .; V gene: TRBV6-5; D gene: .; CDR3 DNA: TGTGCCAGCAGTTACTCCGGGACGTACTCTGAAGCTTTCTTT; CDR3 protein: CASSYSGTYSEAFF
J gene: TRBJ1-6; clone size: once; V gene: TRBV28; D gene: .; CDR3 DNA: TGTGCCAGCGGCCAGACTTCTCATAATTCACCCCTCCACTTT; CDR3 protein: CASGQTSHNSPLHF
J gene: TRBJ1-1; clone size: .; V gene: TRBV29-1; D gene: TRBD1; CDR3 DNA: TGCAGCGTTGATAGACAGGGGAACACTGAAGCTTTCTTT; CDR3 protein: CSVDRQGNTEAFF
J gene: TRBJ1-4; clone size: .; V gene: TRBV30; D gene: .; CDR3 DNA: TGTGCCTGGACAGGGCCGAATGAAAAACTGTTTTTT; CDR3 protein: CAWTGPNEKLFF
J gene: TRBJ1-1; clone size: .; V gene: TRBV7-2; D gene: .; CDR3 DNA: TGTGCCAGCAGCCCCCGGGGGCGGCACATCGAAGCTTTCTTT; CDR3 protein: CASSPRGRHIEAFF
J gene: TRBJ1-1; clone size: .; V gene: TRBV19; D gene: .; CDR3 DNA: TGTGCCAGTTCGGACAGAGTGAACACTGAAGCTTTCTTT; CDR3 protein: CASSDRVNTEAFF
J gene: TRBJ2-7; clone size: .; V gene: TRBV2; D gene: .; CDR3 DNA: TGTGCCAGCAGTGATATACAACTCCCAGGGGACGAGTACTTC; CDR3 protein: CASSDIQLPGDEYF
J gene: TRBJ1-1; clone size: .; V gene: TRBV2; D gene: .; CDR3 DNA: TGTGCCAGCAGTGAACAAGGTGAAGCTTTCTTT; CDR3 protein: CASSEQGEAFF
J gene: TRBJ1-5; clone size: .; V gene: TRBV5-4; D gene: .; CDR3 DNA: TGTGCCAGCAGCGCCAGGACAGCCATCAATCAGCCCCAGCATTTT; CDR3 protein: CASSARTAINQPQHF
J gene: TRBJ2-1; clone size: .; V gene: TRBV6-1; D gene: TRBD1; CDR3 DNA: TGTGCCAGCAGTGCCGGGACAGGGGGCTCCTACAATGAGCAGTTCTTC; CDR3 protein: CASSAGTGGSYNEQFF
J gene: TRBJ2-7; clone size: .; V gene: TRBV10-2; D gene: TRBD2; CDR3 DNA: TGCGCCAGCAGTGAAGGGGGACTAGCGGGGCCCCTCTTC; CDR3 protein: CASSEGGLAGPLF
J gene: TRBJ2-1; clone size: .; V gene: TRBV7-9; D gene: TRBD2; CDR3 DNA: TGTGCCAGCAGCTTGTTAGCGGGGGGCTACAATGAGCAGTTCTTC; CDR3 protein: CASSLLAGGYNEQFF
J gene: TRBJ2-1; clone size: .; V gene: TRBV28; D gene: .; CDR3 DNA: TGTGCCAGCAGTTTCAATGAGCAGTTCTTC; CDR3 protein: CASSFNEQFF
J gene: TRBJ2-7; clone size: .; V gene: TRBV13; D gene: TRBD1; CDR3 DNA: TGTGCCAGCAGTTACTCCACGACAGGGGGCAACGAGCAGTACTTC; CDR3 protein: CASSYSTTGGNEQYF
J gene: TRBJ2-1; clone size: .; V gene: TRBV27; D gene: .; CDR3 DNA: TGTGCCAGCAGTTTCGACGGTCAGGCCAATGAGCAGTTCTTC; CDR3 protein: CASSFDGQANEQFF
J gene: TRBJ1-2; clone size: few; V gene: TRBV5-8; D gene: .; CDR3 DNA: TGTGCCAGCAGCTTGGTGGCGGGAATCTCGAACTATGGCTACACCTTC; CDR3 protein: CASSLVAGISNYGYTF
J gene: TRBJ1-2; clone size: .; V gene: TRBV11-2; D gene: .; CDR3 DNA: TGTGCCAGCAGCTTAACGGACAGCTATGGCTACACCTTC; CDR3 protein: CASSLTDSYGYTF
J gene: TRBJ2-2; clone size: few; V gene: TRBV5-4; D gene: TRBD2; CDR3 DNA: TGTGCCAGCAGCTGGGGCGGGGGGCGCAACACCGGGGAGCTGTTTTTT; CDR3 protein: CASSWGGGRNTGELFF
J gene: TRBJ1-1; clone size: .; V gene: TRBV15; D gene: .; CDR3 DNA: TGTGCCATCCGCGGGGGCCCCGAGGCTTTCTTT; CDR3 protein: CAIRGGPEAFF
J gene: TRBJ1-6; clone size: .; V gene: TRBV4-1; D gene: TRBD1; CDR3 DNA: TGCGCCAGCAGCCAAGAGACAGGGATGGGCTATAATTCACCCCTCCACTTT; CDR3 protein: CASSQETGMGYNSPLHF
J gene: TRBJ1-2; clone size: .; V gene: TRBV28; D gene: .; CDR3 DNA: TGTGCCAGCGGGCAGGGGTACGGCTACACCTTC; CDR3 protein: CASGQGYGYTF
J gene: TRBJ1-1; clone size: few; V gene: TRBV11-2; D gene: TRBD1; CDR3 DNA: TGTGCCAGCAGCTTAGGAGGGGGCAATGAAGCTTTCTTT; CDR3 protein: CASSLGGGNEAFF
J gene: TRBJ2-7; clone size: .; V gene: TRBV19; D gene: .; CDR3 DNA: TGTGCCAGTAGTATGGGACGCAGTGGGACCTACGAGCAGTACTTC; CDR3 protein: CASSMGRSGTYEQYF
J gene: TRBJ2-5; clone size: .; V gene: TRBV4-1; D gene: TRBD2; CDR3 DNA: TGCGCCAGCAGCCGCCTCGGGGGGGAGACCCAGTACTTC; CDR3 protein: CASSRLGGETQYF
J gene: TRBJ1-1; clone size: few; V gene: TRBV7-6; D gene: .; CDR3 DNA: TGTGCCAGCAGCTTAGCTCAGGGAACGAACACTGAAGCTTTCTTT; CDR3 protein: CASSLAQGTNTEAFF
J gene: TRBJ1-3; clone size: .; V gene: TRBV21-1; D gene: .; CDR3 DNA: TGTGCCAGCAGCAAAGGGGCCAGACAGCCCCCGGCCAACACCATATATTTT; CDR3 protein: CASSKGARQPPANTIYF
J gene: TRBJ1-5; clone size: few; V gene: TRBV7-8; D gene: .; CDR3 DNA: TGTGCCAGCAGCCAGGGGCGTACTGGGTATCAGCCCCAGCATTTT; CDR3 protein: CASSQGRTGYQPQHF
J gene: TRBJ2-7; clone size: .; V gene: TRBV5-1; D gene: .; CDR3 DNA: TGCGCCAGCAGTCTTGGCGGCCACGGTGAGCAGTACTTC; CDR3 protein: CASSLGGHGEQYF
J gene: TRBJ2-3; clone size: .; V gene: TRBV7-3; D gene: TRBD1; CDR3 DNA: TGTGCCAGCAGCTCCACAGGGGGCATGGGCACAGATACGCAGTATTTT; CDR3 protein: CASSSTGGMGTDTQYF
J gene: TRBJ2-2; clone size: .; V gene: TRBV29-1; D gene: TRBD1; CDR3 DNA: TGCAGCGTTGAGAAAACAGGGGGATTCACCGGGGAGCTGTTTTTT; CDR3 protein: CSVEKTGGFTGELFF
J gene: TRBJ1-2; clone size: .; V gene: TRBV5-1; D gene: .; CDR3 DNA: TGCGCCAGCAGCTGGACAAGAACCCTCTATGGCTACACCTTC; CDR3 protein: CASSWTRTLYGYTF
J gene: TRBJ2-5; clone size: .; V gene: TRBV13; D gene: .; CDR3 DNA: TGTGCCAGCAGCTTTATGGGGGCGCGTCGAGGAGAGCAGTACTTC; CDR3 protein: CASSFMGARRGEQYF
J gene: TRBJ1-4; clone size: .; V gene: TRBV4-3; D gene: .; CDR3 DNA: TGCGCCAGCAGCCAAGCCCCGGGAAGTGGCGAAAAACTGTTTTTT; CDR3 protein: CASSQAPGSGEKLFF